The following is a TCR beta chain sequence with its context. This clonotype was recorded many times. Its antigen target is currently unknown. Base qualities are not provided; no much larger clone lies one nucleotide away. This record belongs to a study of identical twins (dated by TCRdb to 2016 to 2017). For the wider study: The study deep-sequenced TCR alpha and beta repertoires from monozygotic twins, unrelated adults of various ages and cord blood to test whether fetal clonotypes persist. To rule out contamination, replicate twin experiments were performed at different times with different library preparation protocols.

What the authors observed across the whole study: The excess sharing between twins in beta out-of-frame sequences was weaker because fewer shared sequences reduced the signal-to-noise ratio. Compared with coincidental sharing between unrelated individuals, an excess of low generation-probability sequences was observed among out-of-frame TCR alpha sequences shared between twins. Fewer insertions were carried by abundant cord blood beta clonotypes, a similar but weaker trend appeared in young adult naive repertoires, and no such trend appeared in memory repertoires. Invariant T cells such as MAIT and iNKT could partly confound zero-insertion analyses, though diverse VJ usage argued against this for most clonotypes. In monozygotic twins, recombination models systematically underestimated out-of-frame TCR alpha sharing, but the models matched the sharing seen between unrelated individuals. Because the same donors could not be followed over many years, the conclusions relied on cross-sectional statistical analysis.

Library preparation employed 5' RACE. Sequencer: Illumina HiSeq 2000. Template switching added a universal primer binding site, and the final cDNA carried a unique molecular identifier that allowed TCR cDNA molecules to be counted accurately. First-strand cDNA for TCR alpha and beta chains was synthesized from specific primers in the conserved constant-segment region. Each cDNA library was double barcoded, with a SMART-Mk sample barcode plus Illumina barcodes, to control for contamination. TruSeq adapter sequences along with Illumina sample barcodes were introduced in two successive PCR steps. The TCR alpha and beta cDNA libraries were sequenced on the Illumina HiSeq platform using custom primers. As for the authors' bioinformatics: MiGEC was used to process raw reads and extract unique molecular identifiers, and MiXCR was used to find CDR3 positions. For each individual, recombination models were inferred using an EM algorithm with the repgenHMM and IGoR tools. The analysis of shared clonotypes was done with the tcR package in R, with sharing normalized by the product of cloneset sizes. Out-of-frame nonproductive sequences were analyzed to study raw recombination free of thymic and clonal selection effects. The raw public reads went through TCRdb reprocessing: fastp at Q25, MiXCR clone calling, in-frame beta chains kept. Rows with a matching CDR3 protein are joined into one entry that keeps the most common DNA and genes. For this entry, the V and J calls and clone size follow TCRdb and not the study's own pipeline. This sample lists some 500,000 distinct CDR3 sequences; around 9.6% were detected once. Under 3.5% of the sample belongs to the ten largest clones.

CDR3 length: 13 amino acids, cysteine to phenylalanine. The CDR3 DNA has 39 bases and is translated from base 1. CDR1 and CDR2 are read off the germline V gene as SNHLY and FYNNEI. The trim is 8 bases for V and 0 bases for J, with a gap of 11 bases between the germline ends. All donors were healthy Caucasians. The twin cohort consisted of three pairs of female monozygotic twins, all aged about 18 to 29 years. Peripheral blood mononuclear cells were used as the source from which RNA for TCR libraries was isolated. This sample was shared with a second study, whose subject was yellow fever vaccine responses in identical twins. Reported in the second study: According to the authors, the vaccine-induced T cell response in identical twins seemed to be partly convergent and partly specific to each individual. Focusing on identical twins, the study followed the T cell clones that responded to the vaccine, and did so with precision.

The receptor chain draws on TRBV2 and TRBJ2-7; no D segment can be confidently identified. This receptor was obtained from a woman younger than 35 in good health. Sequenced material: PBMCs. The CDR3 protein: CASLQESSYEQYF. The DNA sequence follows: TGTGCCAGCCTTCAGGAGAGCTCCTACGAGCAGTACTTC. With all but the CDR3 taken from the reference TRBV2 and TRBJ2-7 genes, the full variable domain is: EPEVTQTPSHQVTQMGQEVILRCVPISNHLYFYWYRQILGQKVEFLVSFYNNEISEKSEIFDDQFSVERPDGSNFTLKIRSTKLEDSAMYFCASLQESSYEQYFGPGTRLTVT.